Sequencing of this TCR beta chain was carried out in a study of response to subunit inactivated influenza vaccine. The trim removed 0 bases at V and 7 bases at J, leaving 1 base unmatched. The CDR3 has 13 residues. Germline V CDR1 and CDR2: SGHDT, YYEEEE. One entry per CDR3 protein, called by TCRdb with MiXCR from the RT-PCR reads. This table holds some 520,000 distinct CDR3 sequences, more than 15% found once. Study conclusions and caveats: The authors put forward the suggestion that each seasonal influenza vaccination may bring in only a limited number of new T cells.

There are many counts of this clonotype. Its antigen is not known. This TCR derives from a man aged 50 to 75 who received an inactivated influenza vaccine. This chain uses TRBV5-6 with TRBJ2-4; 7 bases are shared with TRBD1. The sequencing used CD4+ T cells sorted from PBMCs, collected about 23 months after vaccination. The chain's CDR3 is CASSLDRGNIQYF. The CDR3 bases are TGTGCCAGCAGCTTGGACAGGGGCAACATTCAGTACTTC.